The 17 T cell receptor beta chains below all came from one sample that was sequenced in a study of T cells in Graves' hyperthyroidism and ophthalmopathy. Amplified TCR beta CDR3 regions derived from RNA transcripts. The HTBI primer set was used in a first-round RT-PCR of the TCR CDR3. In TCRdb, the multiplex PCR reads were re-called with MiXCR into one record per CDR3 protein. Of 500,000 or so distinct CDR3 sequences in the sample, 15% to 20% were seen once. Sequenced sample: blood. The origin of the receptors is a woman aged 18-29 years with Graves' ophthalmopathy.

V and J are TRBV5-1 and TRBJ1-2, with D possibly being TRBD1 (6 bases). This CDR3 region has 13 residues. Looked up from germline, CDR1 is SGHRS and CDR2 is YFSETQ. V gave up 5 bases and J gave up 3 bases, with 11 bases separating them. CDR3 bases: TGCGCCAGCAGAAAGGGGGGAGACTATGGCTACACCTTC. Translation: CASRKGGDYGYTF. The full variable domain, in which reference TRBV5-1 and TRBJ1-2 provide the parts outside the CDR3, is KAGVTQTPRYLIKTRGQQVTLSCSPISGHRSVSWYQQTPGQGLQFLFEYFSETQRNKGNFPGRFSGRQFSNSRSEMNVSTLELGDSALYLCASRKGGDYGYTFGSGTRLTVV.

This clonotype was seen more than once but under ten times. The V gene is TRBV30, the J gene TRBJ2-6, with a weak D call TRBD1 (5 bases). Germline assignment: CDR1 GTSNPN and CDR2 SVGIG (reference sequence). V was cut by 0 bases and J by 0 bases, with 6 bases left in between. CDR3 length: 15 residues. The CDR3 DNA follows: TGTGCCTGGAGTGTACAGGTCTCTGGGGCCAACGTCCTGACTTTC. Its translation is CAWSVQVSGANVLTF.

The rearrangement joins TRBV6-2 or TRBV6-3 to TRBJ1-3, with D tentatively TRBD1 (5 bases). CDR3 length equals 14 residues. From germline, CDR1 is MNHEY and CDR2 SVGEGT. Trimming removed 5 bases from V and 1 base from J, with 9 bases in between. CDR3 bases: TGTGCCAGCAGTGGGGGGGATTCTGGAAACACCATATATTTT. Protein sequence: CASSGGDSGNTIYF.

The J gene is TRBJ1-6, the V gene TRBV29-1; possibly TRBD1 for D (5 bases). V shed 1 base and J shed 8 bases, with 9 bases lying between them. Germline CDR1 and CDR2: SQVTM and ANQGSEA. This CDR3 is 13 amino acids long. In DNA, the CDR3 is TGCAGCGTTGAAGTGGTGGGGGATTCACCCCTCCACTTT. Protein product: CSVEVVGDSPLHF.

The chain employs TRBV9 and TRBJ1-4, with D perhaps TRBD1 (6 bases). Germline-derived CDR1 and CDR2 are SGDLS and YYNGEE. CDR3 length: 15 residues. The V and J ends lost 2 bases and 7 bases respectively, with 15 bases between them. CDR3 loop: CASSVGIQGSEKLFF. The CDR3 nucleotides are TGTGCCAGCAGCGTCGGTATACAGGGAAGTGAAAAACTGTTTTTT.

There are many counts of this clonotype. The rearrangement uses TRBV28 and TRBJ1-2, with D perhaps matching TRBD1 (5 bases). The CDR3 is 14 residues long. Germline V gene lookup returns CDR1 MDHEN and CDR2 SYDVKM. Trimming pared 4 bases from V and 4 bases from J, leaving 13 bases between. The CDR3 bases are TGTGCCAGCAGTTCAGGGACTGCCCTCTATGGCTACACCTTC. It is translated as CASSSGTALYGYTF.

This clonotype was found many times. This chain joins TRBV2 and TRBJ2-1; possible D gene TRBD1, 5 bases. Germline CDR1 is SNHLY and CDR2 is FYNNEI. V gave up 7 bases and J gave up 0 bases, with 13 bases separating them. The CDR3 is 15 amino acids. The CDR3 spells CASTTMTDSYNEQFF. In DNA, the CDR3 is TGTGCCAGCACCACGATGACAGACTCCTACAATGAGCAGTTCTTC.

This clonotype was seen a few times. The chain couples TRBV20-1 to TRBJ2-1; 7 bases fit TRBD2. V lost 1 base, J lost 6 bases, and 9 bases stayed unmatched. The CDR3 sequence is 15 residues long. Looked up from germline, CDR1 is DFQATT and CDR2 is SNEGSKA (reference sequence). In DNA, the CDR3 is TGCAGTGCTAGAGTCGAGACTAGCACCGTCAATGAGCAGTTCTTC. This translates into CSARVETSTVNEQFF.

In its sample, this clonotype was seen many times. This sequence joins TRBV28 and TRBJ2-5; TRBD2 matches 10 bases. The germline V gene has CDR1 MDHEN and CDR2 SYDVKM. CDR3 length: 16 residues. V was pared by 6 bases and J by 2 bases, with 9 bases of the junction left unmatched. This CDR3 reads CASRRLILAGQETQYF. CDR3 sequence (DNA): TGTGCCAGCAGACGTTTGATACTAGCGGGGCAAGAGACCCAGTACTTC. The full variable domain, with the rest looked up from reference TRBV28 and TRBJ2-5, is DVKVTQSSRYLVKRTGEKVFLECVQDMDHENMFWYRQDPGLGLRLIYFSYDVKMKEKGDIPEGYSVSREKKERFSLILESASTNQTSMYLCASRRLILAGQETQYFGPGTRLLVL.

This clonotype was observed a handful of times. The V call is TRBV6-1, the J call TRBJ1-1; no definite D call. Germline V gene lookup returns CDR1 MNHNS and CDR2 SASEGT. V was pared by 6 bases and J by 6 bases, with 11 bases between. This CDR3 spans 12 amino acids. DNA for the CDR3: TGTGCCAGCAGCCCCGACCCCTCTGAAGCTTTCTTT. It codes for CASSPDPSEAFF.

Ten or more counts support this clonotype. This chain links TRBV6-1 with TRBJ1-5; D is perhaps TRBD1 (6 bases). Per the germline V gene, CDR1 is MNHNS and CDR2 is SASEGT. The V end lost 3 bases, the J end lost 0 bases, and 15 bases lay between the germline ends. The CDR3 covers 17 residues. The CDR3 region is CASSEFGGGFSNQPQHF. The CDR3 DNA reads TGTGCCAGCAGTGAGTTCGGAGGGGGTTTTAGCAATCAGCCCCAGCATTTT.

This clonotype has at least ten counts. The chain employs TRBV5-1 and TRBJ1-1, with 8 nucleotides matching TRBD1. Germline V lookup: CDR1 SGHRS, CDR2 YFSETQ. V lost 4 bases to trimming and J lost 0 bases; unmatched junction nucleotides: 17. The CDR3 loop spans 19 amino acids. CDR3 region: CASSQTGAGAGGMNTEAFF. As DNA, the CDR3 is TGCGCCAGCAGCCAGACAGGGGCCGGCGCGGGGGGCATGAACACTGAAGCTTTCTTT.

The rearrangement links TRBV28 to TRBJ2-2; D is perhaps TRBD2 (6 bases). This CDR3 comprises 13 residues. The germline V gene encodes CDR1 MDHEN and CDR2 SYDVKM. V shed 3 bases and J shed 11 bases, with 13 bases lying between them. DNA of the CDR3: TGTGCCAGCAGTTTTTTACGGGGGACCGAGCTGTTTTTT. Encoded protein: CASSFLRGTELFF.

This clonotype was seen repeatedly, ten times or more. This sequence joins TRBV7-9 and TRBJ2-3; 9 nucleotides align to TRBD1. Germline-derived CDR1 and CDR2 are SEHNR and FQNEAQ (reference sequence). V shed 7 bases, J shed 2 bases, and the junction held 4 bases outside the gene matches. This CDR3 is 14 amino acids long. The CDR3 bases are TGTGCCAGCAAACAGGGGGCGAACACAGATACGCAGTATTTT. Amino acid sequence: CASKQGANTDTQYF.

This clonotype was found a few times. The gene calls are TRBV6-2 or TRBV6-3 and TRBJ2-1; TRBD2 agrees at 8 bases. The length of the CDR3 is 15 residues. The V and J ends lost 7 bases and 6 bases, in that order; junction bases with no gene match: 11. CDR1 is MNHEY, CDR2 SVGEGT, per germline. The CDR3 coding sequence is TGTGCCAGCACCTCCGGGAGGGCCGACACCAATGAGCAGTTCTTC. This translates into CASTSGRADTNEQFF.

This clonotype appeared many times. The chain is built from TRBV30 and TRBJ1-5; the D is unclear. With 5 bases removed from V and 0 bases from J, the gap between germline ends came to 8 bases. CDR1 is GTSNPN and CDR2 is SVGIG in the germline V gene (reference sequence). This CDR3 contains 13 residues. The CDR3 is CAWQEYSNQPQHF. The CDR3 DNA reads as TGTGCCTGGCAGGAGTATAGCAATCAGCCCCAGCATTTT.

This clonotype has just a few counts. CDR3: CAWRGQAGLGSPLHF. In DNA, the CDR3 is TGTGCCTGGAGGGGACAGGCAGGCTTAGGGTCACCCCTCCACTTT. The rearrangement joins TRBV30 to TRBJ1-6, with TRBD1 matching over 8 bases. There are 15 residues in the CDR3. The germline V gene has CDR1 GTSNPN and CDR2 SVGIG (reference sequence). V lost 3 bases to trimming and J lost 10 bases; unmatched junction nucleotides: 11. Complete variable domain (other parts from reference TRBV30 and TRBJ1-6): SQTIHQWPATLVQPVGSPLSLECTVEGTSNPNLYWYRQAAGRGLQLLFYSVGIGQISSEVPQNLSASRPQDRQFILSSKKLLLSDSGFYLCAWRGQAGLGSPLHFGNGTRLTVT.